Below are 17 T cell receptor beta chains sequenced from a single sample in a study of blood T cells in healthy people across ages. Together with a sample-barcoded 5' primer, a J-beta primer mix was included in a second PCR lasting about 6 to 11 cycles. TCRdb recomputed calls from the 5' RACE reads with MiXCR, one row per CDR3 protein. There are 1.5 million to 1.9 million distinct CDR3 sequences in the sample; less than 45% occur only once, and roughly 3.7% lies in the top ten. The sequencing sample was made of blood. Source of these receptors: a young woman in good health.

This clonotype was detected a few times. V and J are TRBV28 and TRBJ2-1; possible D gene TRBD2, 5 bases. The CDR3 spans 16 residues. Trimming took 0 bases from V and 3 from J, leaving 12 bases between them. Germline CDR1 and CDR2: MDHEN and SYDVKM. CDR3 residues: CASSLWAGGNYNEQFF. The CDR3 DNA follows: TGTGCCAGCAGTTTATGGGCGGGCGGAAACTACAATGAGCAGTTCTTC.

This rearrangement joins TRBV20-1 to TRBJ1-1; no reliable D call. There are 13 residues in the CDR3. In germline, CDR1 is DFQATT, CDR2 SNEGSKA (reference sequence). The V gene lost 6 bases and the J gene lost 5 bases, with 16 bases spanning the gap. The CDR3 DNA sequence: TGCAGTGCCGGAGACGGGATTTCGACTGAAGCTTTCTTT. It is translated as CSAGDGISTEAFF.

This chain uses TRBV5-1 with TRBJ1-3; 7 bases map to TRBD1. This CDR3 region has 16 residues. The V gene end was trimmed by 4 bases and the J gene end by 0 bases; junction bases not matched to a gene: 7. Germline values: CDR1 SGHRS, CDR2 YFSETQ. CDR3 in DNA: TGCGCCAGCAGCCCGGGACAGACCTACTCTGGAAACACCATATATTTT. Protein: CASSPGQTYSGNTIYF.

The chain joins TRBV20-1 to TRBJ2-4; D is unresolved. The J call may be wrong; the DNA end is better matched by TRBJ2-7. The CDR3 contains 15 residues. CDR1 is DFQATT, CDR2 SNEGSKA, per germline (reference sequence). CDR3 residues: CSAREGSHEDYEQYF. The CDR3 nucleotides read TGCAGTGCTAGAGAAGGGTCTCACGAGGATTACGAGCAGTACTTC.

The chain is built from TRBV12-3 or TRBV12-4 and TRBJ2-4; D uncertain. The V end lost 5 bases, the J end lost 0 bases, and 5 bases lay between the germline ends. The CDR3 contains 13 residues. DNA for the CDR3: TGTGCCAGCAGTCGGACAGCCAAAAACATTCAGTACTTC. Its translation is CASSRTAKNIQYF.

A single count supports this clonotype. The V and J genes are TRBV11-2 and TRBJ2-3; D may be TRBD2 (7 bases). The length of the CDR3 is 13 residues. Per germline, CDR1 SGHAT and CDR2 FQNNGV. V lost 6 bases to trimming and J lost 7 bases, with 14 bases between them. CDR3 DNA sequence: TGTGCCAGCAGAACCGTGGGGGGGCATACGCAGTATTTT. Protein sequence: CASRTVGGHTQYF.

The V call is TRBV7-9, the J call TRBJ1-6; D is unresolved. Germline V lookup: CDR1 SEHNR, CDR2 FQNEAQ (reference sequence). V was shortened by 4 bases and J by 4 bases, with 17 bases between the two germline ends. There are 17 residues in the CDR3. This CDR3 reads CASSSGLPEDYNSPLHF. Written as DNA, the CDR3 is TGTGCCAGCAGCTCTGGGCTACCTGAGGATTATAATTCACCCCTCCACTTT.

The V gene is TRBV7-9, the J gene TRBJ1-2; D gene ambiguous. This CDR3 spans 14 amino acids. Looked up from germline, CDR1 is SEHNR and CDR2 is FQNEAQ (reference sequence). Between the trimmed V and J ends, which lost 1 base and 1 base, there was a span of 7 bases. CDR3: CASSLGAVNYGYTF. Here the CDR3 DNA reads TGTGCCAGCAGCTTAGGAGCAGTTAACTATGGCTACACCTTC.

The rearrangement uses TRBV12-3 or TRBV12-4 and TRBJ1-5, with a possible D match to TRBD1 (6 bases). Trimming took off 4 bases at V and 0 bases at J, with 13 bases between the two ends. The CDR3 extends over 16 amino acids. The CDR3 reads CASSSQGSLSNQPQHF. The CDR3 region has the DNA TGTGCCAGCAGTTCCCAGGGGAGCCTTAGCAATCAGCCCCAGCATTTT.

The chain is built from TRBV6-6 and TRBJ1-2, with D perhaps TRBD1 (5 bases). Germline loops: CDR1 MNHNY, CDR2 SVGAGI (reference sequence). V was cut by 6 bases and J by 6 bases, with 14 bases left in between. This CDR3 region has 13 residues. CDR3 sequence: CASSPDSRDGYTF. CDR3 in DNA: TGTGCCAGCAGCCCTGACAGCCGCGATGGCTACACCTTC.

The chain couples TRBV18 to TRBJ1-1; TRBD1 matches at 8 bases. V was clipped by 2 bases and J by 5 bases; unmatched bases: 7. This CDR3 is built from 15 residues. Per the germline V gene, CDR1 is KGHSH and CDR2 is LQKENI. The CDR3 sequence is CASSPFGQGSTEAFF. The CDR3 DNA reads as TGTGCCAGCTCACCATTCGGACAGGGCAGTACTGAAGCTTTCTTT.

This chain connects TRBV20-1 to TRBJ1-1; D is ambiguous. Trimming took off 6 bases at V and 4 bases at J, with 15 bases between the two ends. CDR1 is DFQATT, CDR2 SNEGSKA, per germline (reference sequence). This CDR3 is 13 amino acids long. CDR3 DNA: TGCAGTGCACTGGACCATCAGAGCACTGAAGCTTTCTTT. Encoded protein: CSALDHQSTEAFF.

The chain couples TRBV20-1 to TRBJ2-7; 9 positions match TRBD2. Trimming removed 1 base from V and 3 bases from J; junction bases left unmatched: 4. CDR1 is DFQATT, CDR2 SNEGSKA, per germline (reference sequence). The CDR3 is 14 amino acids. DNA of the CDR3: TGCAGTGCTAGAGCCCCTAGCGGGGTCTACGAGCAGTACTTC. Its protein product is CSARAPSGVYEQYF.

This chain connects TRBV6-5 to TRBJ1-2, with TRBD1 as a possible D gene (6 bases). Germline CDR1 is MNHEY and CDR2 is SVGAGI. With 5 bases removed from V and 8 bases from J, the gap between germline ends came to 15 bases. The CDR3 has 13 amino acids. The CDR3 nucleotides are TGTGCCAGCAGTAACGACAGGTTGGGGGGCTACACCTTC. This translates into CASSNDRLGGYTF.

The chain recombines TRBV27 with TRBJ2-2, with a possible D match to TRBD1 (6 bases). This CDR3 comprises 16 residues. CDR1 and CDR2 from the germline V gene are MNHEY and SMNVEV (reference sequence). V lost 0 bases and J lost 1, with 9 bases in between. The CDR3 DNA follows: TGTGCCAGCAGTTTATCGCGGACAGTGAACACCGGGGAGCTGTTTTTT. Residues: CASSLSRTVNTGELFF.

Note on this clonotype: A junction end diverges from the germline sequence, so it may reflect a read error. This chain links TRBV14 with TRBJ1-2, with a tentative D call TRBD1 (6 bases). Germline-derived CDR1 and CDR2 are SGHDN and FVKESK. The CDR3 extends over 15 amino acids. For the CDR3, the DNA is TGTGCCGGCAGCCAAGTACAGGGTTCTTATTCCGGCTACACCTTC. It yields the protein CAGSQVQGSYSGYTF.

This clonotype was recorded many times. This chain joins TRBV4-2 and TRBJ2-6, with 7 bases that match TRBD1. J was trimmed by 0 bases and V by 0 bases; bases with no gene match: 8. Germline values: CDR1 LGHNA, CDR2 YNFKEQ. This CDR3 region has 19 residues. For the CDR3, the DNA is TGTGCCAGCAGCCAAGATTGGGCAGGGGGTAACTCTGGGGCCAACGTCCTGACTTTC. This gives the protein CASSQDWAGGNSGANVLTF.